This T cell receptor (beta chain) emerged from a study of T-cell reconstitution after alpha-beta-depleted transplantation in children. Study-wide results and limits: By about two months after transplant, alpha-beta T cells reportedly arose from several hundred graft clones that had expanded.

CDR3 size: 15 residues. Germline trimming cut 4 bases from V and 9 bases from J; bases unmatched to any gene: 8. Germline V CDR1 and CDR2: SGDLS, YYNGEE. Notes on this clonotype: The target antigen is unknown.

Unique molecular identifiers were incorporated during preparation of the TCRbeta library. TCRdb redid the calling of the PCR reads with MiXCR, one entry per CDR3 protein. The sample includes 450,000 to 550,000 distinct CDR3 sequences, over 10% of them seen just once. This sequence was found in a female patient aged 2 to 10 who had a stem cell transplant for aplastic anemia, so the T cells may come from the graft donor. Source: PBMCs, mostly from graft donor cells, taken 180 days after TCRalphabeta/CD19-depleted stem cell transplant. The V gene is TRBV9, the J gene TRBJ1-6; TRBD1 aligns across 9 bases. The CDR3 loop is CASSSRQGVGSPLHF. The DNA of the CDR3 is TGTGCCAGCAGCTCTCGACAGGGGGTAGGTTCACCCCTCCACTTT.